These 6 T cell receptor beta chains were sequenced from one sample in a study of T-cell memory formation after mild COVID-19. MiXCR was run by TCRdb on the 5' RACE reads, yielding one entry per CDR3 protein. The sample records roughly 510,000 distinct CDR3 sequences, about 18% being singletons. The specimen was PBMCs or a T cell subset sorted from them (not recorded which). Receptors originate from an adult woman who had mild COVID-19 (a few samples of this study predate the infection). Cell type and time point are not known.

The rearrangement joins TRBV6-1 to TRBJ2-5; 8 bases are a match to TRBD1. Trimming removed 7 bases from V and 5 bases from J; junction bases left unmatched: 12. The CDR3 extends over 15 amino acids. Germline loops: CDR1 MNHNS, CDR2 SASEGT. The CDR3 bases are TGTGCCAGCATTCTTACAGGGGGACGCGCGGAGACCCAGTACTTC. Its protein product is CASILTGGRAETQYF.

V is TRBV7-8 and J is TRBJ2-1; D might be TRBD2 (5 bases). This CDR3 contains 14 residues. The germline V and J ends were trimmed by 3 bases and 4 bases, with 10 bases remaining between them. Per the germline V gene, CDR1 is SGHVS and CDR2 is FQNEAQ. For the CDR3, the DNA is TGTGCCAGCAGCTTTTCTGAGGGATACAATGAGCAGTTCTTC. It encodes CASSFSEGYNEQFF.

The chain joins TRBV7-9 to TRBJ1-2, with TRBD1 matching 8 bases. V was pared by 3 bases and J by 8 bases, with 17 bases of the junction left unmatched. The germline gives CDR1 SEHNR, CDR2 FQNEAQ (reference sequence). The CDR3 loop spans 17 amino acids. The CDR3 nucleotides read TGTGCCAGCAGCTTTCGAAATATCGAGCAGGGGGCGAAAGGCTACACCTTC. It specifies CASSFRNIEQGAKGYTF.

The rearrangement joins TRBV3-1 to TRBJ2-5, with TRBD2 matching over 12 bases. Trimming at V came to 2 bases and at J to 0 bases, leaving 4 bases not matched to a gene. CDR3 length: 17 amino acids. Germline CDR1 is LGHDT and CDR2 is YNNKEL (reference sequence). The CDR3 DNA reads as TGTGCCAGCAGCCAATCCTGGACTAGCGGGAACCAAGAGACCCAGTACTTC. Translated, it gives CASSQSWTSGNQETQYF.

A note on this clonotype: The junction and the germline gene differ at one end; a read error may be behind it. V is TRBV12-3 or TRBV12-4 and J is TRBJ2-1; tentative D call: TRBD2 (5 bases). The CDR3 totals 11 residues. For the CDR3, the DNA is TGTGCCAGCAGGGATCCGGGAACCATGATCTTC. Its translation: CASRDPGTMIF.

This chain links TRBV24-1 with TRBJ2-3, with TRBD2 matching 7 bases. Germline CDR1 KGHDR, CDR2 SFDVKD. V trimming: 7 bases; J trimming: 1 base; junction bases outside the gene matches: 16. This CDR3 region has 18 residues. The CDR3 reads CATSSVPGTSAGTDTQYF. The CDR3 DNA sequence: TGTGCCACCAGCTCAGTCCCGGGAACTAGCGCCGGCACAGATACGCAGTATTTT.